This TCR beta chain was identified in a study of control samples from healthy donors and cancer patients. CDR3 length: 13 amino acids. Between the trimmed V and J ends, which lost 5 bases and 3 bases, there was a span of 10 bases. The germline CDR1 and CDR2 sequences are LGHNA and YNFKEQ. Generated by immunoSEQ multiplex PCR, the TCRdb table keeps only in-frame clones and is missing some. Of about 120,000 clones in the sample, about 95% were seen once. The genes are TRBV4-2 and TRBJ1-2; D remains ambiguous. Sequencing was done on a sample of blood. The source is a man aged 25 to 40 in good health. CDR3 amino acids: CASSSAGHYGYTF. CDR3 DNA: TGTGCCAGCAGCTCGGCTGGGCACTATGGCTACACCTTC.